The rows below give T cell receptor beta chains drawn from one sample of a study of blood T cell repertoires in COVID-19. TCRdb's table, derived via immunoSEQ multiplex PCR, lists solely in-frame clones and lacks some. The sample consists of a few hundred thousand clones, 86% of them appearing once. The sequenced sample consisted of peripheral blood. The source is a man aged 25 to 45 with active or convalescent COVID-19. CDR3s include the opening cysteine and the closing phenylalanine or tryptophan. The D gene is left open where the match is weak. A row's size may be missing; if present it is once, few, many or a size class.

J	size	V	D	DNA	CDR3
TRBJ2-3	NA	TRBV4-2	NA	TGTGCCAGCAGCTTTGGGGGGACCACAGATACGCAGTATTTT	CASSFGGTTDTQYF
TRBJ2-5	once	TRBV5-1	NA	TGCGCCAGCAGCAAAGGGACTCACAGTGGAGAGACCCAGTACTTC	CASSKGTHSGETQYF
TRBJ1-5	NA	TRBV6-5	NA	TGTGCCAGCAGCGCTACAGGGTACGGTCAGCCCCAGCATTTT	CASSATGYGQPQHF
TRBJ1-1	NA	TRBV6-1	NA	TGTGCCAGCAGTGGTCCAGGGTTCGATATGAACACTGAAGCTTTCTTT	CASSGPGFDMNTEAFF
TRBJ1-1	NA	TRBV20-1	NA	TGCAGTGCTAGTTGGGGGGGTGAAGCTTTCTTT	CSASWGGEAFF
TRBJ1-5	NA	TRBV7-9	NA	TGTGCCAGCAGCTCAGATCAGGGAAATCAGCCCCAGCATTTT	CASSSDQGNQPQHF
TRBJ2-3	NA	TRBV5-1	NA	TGCGCCAGCAGCCCGGGCATAAACAGGGATACGCAGTATTTT	CASSPGINRDTQYF
TRBJ2-7	NA	TRBV20-1	NA	TGCAGTGTCCGGACTGCCTACGAGCAGTACTTC	CSVRTAYEQYF
TRBJ1-4	NA	TRBV19	NA	TGTGCCACCTCTAGCAGGAAGCCTTCAACTAATGAAAAACTGTTTTTT	CATSSRKPSTNEKLFF
TRBJ2-7	NA	TRBV19	NA	TGTGCCAGTAGTATGGTAGACCGGGACGAGCAGTACTTC	CASSMVDRDEQYF
TRBJ2-5	NA	TRBV9	NA	TGTGCCAGCAGCGCCGGACTCCAAGAGACCCAGTACTTC	CASSAGLQETQYF
TRBJ2-2	NA	TRBV4-1	NA	TGCGCCAGCAGGGCTCGTACAGGGAACACCGGGGAGCTGTTTTTT	CASRARTGNTGELFF
TRBJ1-1	NA	TRBV4-3	NA	TGCGCCAGCAGCCAAGTACCCCGAGGCGGGCGGACTGAAGCTTTCTTT	CASSQVPRGGRTEAFF
TRBJ1-4	NA	TRBV4-3	TRBD1	TGCGCCAGCAGCCAAGGAGGGACAGGGTCGGTTGAAAAACTGTTTTTT	CASSQGGTGSVEKLFF
TRBJ2-1	NA	TRBV5-1	NA	TGCGCCAGCGGGGCCTTTGGACGATATTCCTACAATGAGCAGTTCTTC	CASGAFGRYSYNEQFF
TRBJ2-2	NA	TRBV6-5	NA	TGTGCCAGCAATTGGCGGGGCGCTCCGTCCGGGGAGCTGTTTTTT	CASNWRGAPSGELFF
TRBJ1-5	NA	TRBV27	NA	TGTGCCAGCTGGAGCAGTGGAGCGCCCCAGCATTTT	CASWSSGAPQHF
TRBJ2-2	few	TRBV6-5	NA	TGTGCCAGCCCCAATGGAGGTGTACCCGGGGAGCTGTTTTTT	CASPNGGVPGELFF
TRBJ1-6	NA	TRBV29-1	TRBD1	TGCAGCGTAGGACAGGGCGGAGATTCACCCCTCCACTTT	CSVGQGGDSPLHF
TRBJ2-7	NA	TRBV7-2	NA	TGTGCCAGCAGCTTTAACCGGGACATAGACGAGCAGTACTTC	CASSFNRDIDEQYF
TRBJ2-2	NA	TRBV19	NA	TGTGCCAGTAGAATGGGGGCAGGGGATTCCGGGGAGCTGTTTTTT	CASRMGAGDSGELFF
TRBJ2-1	NA	TRBV27	NA	TGTGCCAGCAGTTCGCGGAATGAGCAGTTCTTC	CASSSRNEQFF
TRBJ2-3	NA	TRBV2	NA	TGTGCCAGCGCGACCGACCGGGGTTACACAGATACGCAGTATTTT	CASATDRGYTDTQYF
TRBJ1-2	NA	TRBV7-2	NA	TGTGCCAGCAGCTTAGTCCCGGAGGCCAACTATGGCTACACCTTC	CASSLVPEANYGYTF
TRBJ1-4	NA	TRBV13	NA	TGTGCCAGCAGCTTTGTGCGGGGGCGCAATGAAAAACTGTTTTTT	CASSFVRGRNEKLFF
TRBJ2-7	NA	TRBV6-5	NA	TGTGCCAGCAGTTACCTCCGGGGTGCCAGCTCCTACGAGCAGTACTTC	CASSYLRGASSYEQYF
TRBJ1-1	NA	TRBV6-6	TRBD1	TGTGCCAGCAGAACGGGACAGGGGACTGAAGCTTTCTTT	CASRTGQGTEAFF
TRBJ2-1	NA	TRBV29-1	TRBD1	TGCAGCGTTGAAGTATGGGACAGGGGGGATGAGCAGTTCTTC	CSVEVWDRGDEQFF
TRBJ1-5	NA	TRBV19	NA	TGTGCCAGTAGCCAGGGGCAAGGTCAGCCCCAGCATTTT	CASSQGQGQPQHF